This T cell receptor beta chain was profiled in a study of CD8+ T cells in alopecia areata. The overall study: The drug, oral tofacitinib, was given to treated patients at 5 to 10 mg twice daily.

Findings of the study overall: Higher clonality was seen in lesional scalp than in normal scalp, especially in alopecia totalis/universalis.

CDR3 length: 15 amino acids. CDR1 is SNHLY, CDR2 FYNNEI, per germline. Trimming stripped 3 bases from V and 4 bases from J, with 13 bases between. Concerning this clone itself: Its antigen is currently unknown.

Sequencing used cDNA as its template, made by extracting RNA and reverse transcribing it. Produced via immunoSEQ multiplex PCR; TCRdb's table is partial and in-frame only. The table lists 150,000 to 200,000 clones, 50% to 75% of them singletons, with roughly 14% in the top ten. Researchers took lesional scalp punch biopsies and peripheral blood from people who were alopecia areata patients. The receptor comes from a human donor with alopecia areata. V and J are TRBV2 and TRBJ1-5; D call uncertain. Sequencing used CD4+ T cells sorted from blood, obtained at week 0. The CDR3 is CASSDGRFKNQPQHF. CDR3 bases: TGTGCCAGCAGTGATGGCAGGTTTAAGAATCAGCCCCAGCATTTT.